This paragraph reports one T cell receptor (beta chain). The entry originates in a study of cytomegalovirus exposure and HLA in healthy donors. Background on the study: Sequencing of 180 million or so T cells in an earlier analysis found 120 million or so unique TCR beta sequences.

The germline V gene has CDR1 SGHRS and CDR2 YFSETQ. V lost 4 bases, J lost 3 bases, and 6 bases stayed unmatched. The CDR3 runs to 15 residues. Primers for the PCR totalled 60 Vbeta and 13 Jbeta. Sequenced by immunoSEQ multiplex PCR; TCRdb stores in-frame clones only, minus some. This sample lists about 200,000 clones; its ten largest clones have 5.5% to 7.5%. The material sequenced was PBMCs. The chain recombines TRBV5-1 with TRBJ1-4, with 7 bases that match TRBD1. This clonotype was obtained from a man aged 30-40 years in good health and CMV-seronegative. The CDR3 DNA follows: TGCGCCAGCAGCCTCGGACAGGCTTCTAATGAAAAACTGTTTTTT. Encoded protein: CASSLGQASNEKLFF.